This TCR beta chain comes out of a study of shared clonotypes between healthy human individuals. Study-wide results and limits: Sampling included only blood; tissue repertoires likely differ. Clonotype sharing levels among donors were expected to vary with sequencing depth.

In germline, CDR1 is MNHEY, CDR2 SMNVEV (reference sequence). The CDR3 is made up of 16 amino acids. V was clipped by 2 bases and J by 2 bases, with 15 bases between them. Comment on this clone: What it binds is unknown.

A deep-level run was used for the assay. Input per replicate PCR of unsorted PBMC was roughly 320 ng DNA, corresponding to 32,000 or so T cell genomes. Sequencing used immunoSEQ multiplex PCR; TCRdb keeps in-frame clones, though not all of them. The sample holds about 480,000 clones; 60% to 80% are singletons and the top ten take approximately 12%. Sequencing used PBMCs. The clonotype was recovered from a woman in her 40s in good health. Some clones in this sample may be carry-over from other donors' samples. The J gene is TRBJ1-2, the V gene TRBV27; weak D call: TRBD1 (5 bases). CDR3 loop: CASSLRWGSNNYGYTF. CDR3 DNA: TGTGCCAGCAGTTTAAGGTGGGGGAGCAACAACTATGGCTACACCTTC.